The 19 T cell receptor beta chains below come from one sample, sequenced in a study of shared clonotypes between healthy human individuals. Assay: immunoSEQ multiplex PCR; the TCRdb copy retains only in-frame clones and omits some. The table shows approximately 640,000 clones, with 90% occurring only once. The sample taken for sequencing was memory CD8+ T cells from PBMCs. Subset described: CD45RO+ cells pooled with CCR7-negative TemRA cells. Receptor source: a man aged 18 to 29 in good health. Some clones in this sample may be carry-over from other donors' samples.

The V and J genes are TRBV6-5 and TRBJ1-3; no clear D. The CDR3 runs to 13 residues. Trimming shortened V by 11 bases and J by 4 bases, and 15 bases separated the two germline ends. The germline V gene has CDR1 MNHEY and CDR2 SVGAGI. The CDR3 region has the DNA TGTGCCTCACGGCCGAAACCGGGAAACACCATATATTTT. Protein product: CASRPKPGNTIYF.

The chain couples TRBV10-3 to TRBJ2-5, with D tentatively TRBD1 (6 bases). Trimming stripped 0 bases from V and 3 bases from J, with 14 bases between. The CDR3 loop spans 16 amino acids. Germline V lookup: CDR1 ENHRY, CDR2 SYGVKD. The CDR3 sequence: CAISESRGQGEETQYF. The CDR3 nucleotides read TGTGCCATCAGTGAGTCTAGGGGACAAGGGGAAGAGACCCAGTACTTC.

This chain connects TRBV7-8 to TRBJ2-1; D is ambiguous. V was pared by 0 bases and J by 2 bases, with 5 bases between. Looked up from germline, CDR1 is SGHVS and CDR2 is FQNEAQ. The CDR3 is made up of 14 amino acids. Here the CDR3 reads CASSLASTYNEQFF. CDR3 nucleotides: TGTGCCAGCAGCTTAGCTAGTACCTACAATGAGCAGTTCTTC.

This clone was observed a few times. The chain uses TRBV29-1 and TRBJ2-2; possibly TRBD1 for D (5 bases). V was cut by 4 bases and J by 1 base, with 7 bases left in between. The CDR3 is made up of 13 amino acids. Germline V gene lookup returns CDR1 SQVTM and CDR2 ANQGSEA. In DNA form, the CDR3 reads TGCAGCGTTGTCACAGGGAACACCGGGGAGCTGTTTTTT. Its translation is CSVVTGNTGELFF.

The gene calls are TRBV29-1 and TRBJ1-1, with 7 bases lining up with TRBD1. Germline V gene lookup returns CDR1 SQVTM and CDR2 ANQGSEA. J lost 1 base, V lost 4 bases, and 6 bases had no gene match. CDR3 length: 14 amino acids. For the CDR3, the DNA is TGCAGCGTTGCAGGGACAGAAAAGAACACTGAAGCTTTCTTT. Its protein product is CSVAGTEKNTEAFF.

CDR3: CASSSGLAPYEQYF. In nucleotides, the CDR3 is TGCGCCAGCAGTTCCGGACTAGCGCCGTACGAGCAGTACTTC. The chain couples TRBV10-1 to TRBJ2-7; TRBD2 matches 9 bases. The V segment lost 5 bases and the J segment 4 bases; nucleotides outside the gene matches: 6. The CDR3 runs to 14 residues. From germline, CDR1 is WNHNN and CDR2 SYGVQD (reference sequence).

Written as DNA, the CDR3 is TGTGCCAGCAGTTTAATCGGGTCCCCTTACAATGAGCAGTTCTTC. It specifies CASSLIGSPYNEQFF. V gene TRBV27 combines with J gene TRBJ2-1, with D hard to call. The CDR3 has 15 residues. The germline V and J ends were trimmed by 2 bases and 4 bases, with 12 bases remaining between them. From germline, CDR1 is MNHEY and CDR2 SMNVEV (reference sequence).

In its sample, this clone was seen a few times. The genes are TRBV9 and TRBJ1-4; 12 nucleotides agree with TRBD1. Germline assignment: CDR1 SGDLS and CDR2 YYNGEE. Losses at the gene ends were 2 bases for V and 7 bases for J; bases not matched to a gene: 6. The CDR3 totals 16 residues. CDR3 nucleotides: TGTGCCAGCAGCGTCGGGGACAGGGGGCCGGGTGAAAAACTGTTTTTT. This sequence encodes CASSVGDRGPGEKLFF.

This rearrangement joins TRBV7-8 to TRBJ2-5; no definite D call. V was cut by 5 bases and J by 2 bases, with 12 bases left in between. This CDR3 has 14 amino acids. CDR1 is SGHVS, CDR2 FQNEAQ, per germline. The CDR3 sequence is CASSPPRRQETQYF. The CDR3 coding sequence is TGTGCCAGCAGCCCTCCCAGGCGACAAGAGACCCAGTACTTC.

The rearrangement joins TRBV11-2 to TRBJ2-7; D not certain. The V gene's germline CDR1 is SGHAT and CDR2 FQNNGV. The CDR3 is made up of 14 amino acids. Trimming left V 5 bases short and J 0 bases short, with 11 bases between. The CDR3 nucleotides are TGTGCCAGCAGCGCCCCATGGAGCTCCTACGAGCAGTACTTC. Its protein is CASSAPWSSYEQYF.

The V and J genes are TRBV9 and TRBJ2-7, with D hard to call. This CDR3 comprises 14 residues. Trimming left V 7 bases short and J 2 bases short, with 16 bases between. The V gene's germline CDR1 is SGDLS and CDR2 YYNGEE. CDR3 sequence reads: CASSNLGGTYEQYF. CDR3 sequence (DNA): TGTGCCAGCTCTAATCTCGGCGGCACCTACGAGCAGTACTTC. The whole variable domain, remainder taken from reference TRBV9 and TRBJ2-7, is DSGVTQTPKHLITATGQRVTLRCSPRSGDLSVYWYQQSLDQGLQFLIQYYNGEERAKGNILERFSAQQFPDLHSELNLSSLELGDSALYFCASSNLGGTYEQYFGPGTRLTVT.

The chain employs TRBV19 and TRBJ1-4, with D unresolved. The germline V gene encodes CDR1 LNHDA and CDR2 SQIVND (reference sequence). The CDR3 sequence is 13 residues long. V was clipped by 8 bases and J by 5 bases, with 12 bases between them. CDR3 DNA sequence: TGTGCCAGTTCGGCGGGAGTGAATGAAAAACTGTTTTTT. Its protein product is CASSAGVNEKLFF. The full variable domain, in which reference TRBV19 and TRBJ1-4 provide the parts outside the CDR3, is DGGITQSPKYLFRKEGQNVTLSCEQNLNHDAMYWYRQDPGQGLRLIYYSQIVNDFQKGDIAEGYSVSREKKESFPLTVTSAQKNPTAFYLCASSAGVNEKLFFGSGTQLSVL.

The chain has TRBV28 and TRBJ1-1; TRBD1 is a possible D gene (6 bases). This CDR3 spans 13 amino acids. Trimming took off 7 bases at V and 5 bases at J, with 14 bases between the two ends. Looked up from germline, CDR1 is MDHEN and CDR2 is SYDVKM. As DNA, the CDR3 is TGTGCCAGCACTAGAGGGGGACAAACTGAAGCTTTCTTT. This translates into CASTRGGQTEAFF.

This clone was observed once. This chain joins TRBV10-2 and TRBJ2-5; 10 nucleotides align to TRBD2. The V segment lost 0 bases and the J segment 2 bases; nucleotides outside the gene matches: 6. This CDR3 region has 17 residues. The V gene's germline CDR1 is WSHSY and CDR2 SAAADI. CDR3 loop: CASSESRTSGLQETQYF. In DNA form, the CDR3 reads TGCGCCAGCAGTGAGTCACGGACTAGCGGACTTCAAGAGACCCAGTACTTC.

V and J are TRBV11-2 and TRBJ2-7, with D perhaps TRBD1 (7 bases). Germline-derived CDR1 and CDR2 are SGHAT and FQNNGV. Trimming cost V 5 bases and J 3 bases, with 11 bases left between them. The CDR3 is made up of 13 amino acids. CDR3 coding DNA: TGTGCCAGCAGCCCCAGGGGGGACTACGAGCAGTACTTC. Protein: CASSPRGDYEQYF.

The rearrangement links TRBV13 to TRBJ1-3, with TRBD1 matching 9 bases. CDR3 length: 14 residues. CDR1 and CDR2 from the germline V gene are PRHDT and FYEKMQ (reference sequence). With V trimmed by 6 bases and J by 9 bases, 9 bases remained unmatched. The CDR3 DNA is TGTGCCAGCAGTATTACAGGGGGCTTGGGCACCATATATTTT. As protein: CASSITGGLGTIYF.

This chain connects TRBV27 to TRBJ2-2; perhaps TRBD2 as D (5 bases). Trimming stripped 5 bases from V and 4 bases from J, with 17 bases between. The CDR3 runs to 16 residues. Germline values: CDR1 MNHEY, CDR2 SMNVEV (reference sequence). CDR3 DNA: TGTGCCAGCAGTCTAGGGCCTAGCATAGGCACCGGGGAGCTGTTTTTT. As protein: CASSLGPSIGTGELFF.

The chain links TRBV27 to TRBJ1-2; D is uncertain. The CDR3 totals 12 residues. V was trimmed by 6 bases and J by 9 bases, leaving 14 bases between them. Germline CDR1 and CDR2: MNHEY and SMNVEV (reference sequence). The CDR3 bases are TGTGCCAGCAGAAATACGGAGACTAGCTACACCTTC. It translates to CASRNTETSYTF.

This chain uses TRBV5-1 with TRBJ2-7; D possibly uses TRBD1 or TRBD2 (6 bases each). Trimming cost V 4 bases and J 4 bases, with 21 bases left between them. This CDR3 is 16 amino acids long. Germline V gene lookup returns CDR1 SGHRS and CDR2 YFSETQ. The CDR3 sequence: CASSQGFGGRGYEQYF. The DNA of the CDR3 is TGCGCCAGCAGCCAGGGTTTTGGGGGGCGCGGGTACGAGCAGTACTTC.